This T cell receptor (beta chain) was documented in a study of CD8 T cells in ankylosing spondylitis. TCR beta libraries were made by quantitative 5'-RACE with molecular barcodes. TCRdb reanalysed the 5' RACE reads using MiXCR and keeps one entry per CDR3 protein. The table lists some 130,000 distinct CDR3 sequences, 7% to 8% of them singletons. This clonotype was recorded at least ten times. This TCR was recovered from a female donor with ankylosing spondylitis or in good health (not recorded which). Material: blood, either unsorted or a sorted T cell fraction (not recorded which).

CDR3 sequence reads: CASSSSGVEQYF. CDR3 nucleotide sequence: TGTGCCAGCAGTTCCTCGGGCGTCGAGCAGTACTTC. The chain carries TRBV7-9 and TRBJ2-7; D gene unclear. V lost 6 bases and J lost 6, with 12 bases in between. CDR3 size: 12 residues. Germline V gene data show CDR1 as SEHNR and CDR2 as FQNEAQ (reference sequence). The variable domain in full, completed from reference TRBV7-9 and TRBJ2-7, reads DTGVSQNPRHKITKRGQNVTFRCDPISEHNRLYWYRQTLGQGPEFLTYFQNEAQLEKSRLLSDRFSAERPKGSFSTLEIQRTEQGDSAMYLCASSSSGVEQYFGPGTRLTVT.